Each of the 14 T cell receptor beta chains below was sequenced from the same sample in a study of CD4 T cells in relation to SARS-CoV-2 and coronaviruses. Using immunoSEQ multiplex PCR, the repertoire was profiled, and TCRdb retains in-frame clones only, with some absent. Of roughly 36,000 clones listed, approximately 85% are singletons. Sample: memory CD4+ T cells from PBMCs. These receptors originate from an adult with COVID-19.

The V call is TRBV3-1 (or the pseudogene TRBV3-2), the J call TRBJ2-7; possible D gene TRBD1, 5 bases. Trimming took 7 bases from V and 2 from J, leaving 15 bases between them. CDR1 is LGHDT and CDR2 is YNNKEL in the germline V gene (reference sequence). There are 14 residues in the CDR3. CDR3: CASTRAGSAYEQYF. The CDR3 DNA reads as TGTGCCAGCACAAGGGCAGGGTCAGCCTACGAGCAGTACTTC.

J is TRBJ2-7 and V is TRBV11-2, with D perhaps matching TRBD1 or TRBD2 (5 bases each). CDR1 is SGHAT and CDR2 is FQNNGV in the germline V gene. V shed 2 bases and J shed 0 bases, with 8 bases lying between them. CDR3 length: 14 residues. CDR3 sequence (DNA): TGTGCCAGCAGCTTATCAGGGAGCTCCTACGAGCAGTACTTC. This translates into CASSLSGSSYEQYF.

In its sample, this clone was seen once. This CDR3 reads CASSEGWGAAANQPQHF. In nucleotides, the CDR3 is TGTGCCAGCAGTGAAGGCTGGGGGGCAGCAGCTAATCAGCCCCAGCATTTT. V and J are TRBV2 and TRBJ1-5; TRBD1 is a possible D gene (6 bases). The germline V and J ends were trimmed by 1 base and 4 bases, with 17 bases remaining between them. Germline V CDR1 and CDR2: SNHLY, FYNNEI. CDR3 size: 17 residues.

The chain carries TRBV28 and TRBJ1-3; D might be TRBD1 (6 bases). V lost 5 bases to trimming and J lost 3 bases, with 14 bases between them. The CDR3 runs 15 residues. From germline, CDR1 is MDHEN and CDR2 SYDVKM. In nucleotides, the CDR3 is TGTGCCAGCAGTCTGGGAGGGGGTGGTGGAAACACCATATATTTT. It yields the protein CASSLGGGGGNTIYF.

The chain recombines TRBV7-9 with TRBJ2-1; no clear D gene. The V and J ends lost 3 bases and 8 bases respectively, with 11 bases between them. The CDR3 length is 13 residues. From germline, CDR1 is SEHNR and CDR2 FQNEAQ (reference sequence). The DNA for the CDR3 is TGTGCCAGCAGCTTTGAGTTTTCGGATGAGCAGTTCTTC. Encoded protein: CASSFEFSDEQFF.

This clone has only one observation. The chain has TRBV6-6 and TRBJ2-3; no reliable D call. V shed 6 bases and J shed 2 bases, with 9 bases lying between them. The CDR3 loop spans 13 amino acids. Germline lookup yields CDR1 MNHNY and CDR2 SVGAGI (reference sequence). CDR3 nucleotide sequence: TGTGCCAGCAGATTTTTCGACACAGATACGCAGTATTTT. Protein: CASRFFDTDTQYF.

The chain employs TRBV19 and TRBJ2-2, with 13 positions matching TRBD2. Germline CDR1 LNHDA, CDR2 SQIVND (reference sequence). V gave up 5 bases and J gave up 1 base; unmatched junction bases: 4. The CDR3 is 17 residues long. The CDR3 DNA reads TGTGCCAGTAGTGTGACTAGCGGGAGGCTGAACACCGGGGAGCTGTTTTTT. Residues: CASSVTSGRLNTGELFF.

V and J are TRBV28 and TRBJ2-4; the D is unclear. Between the trimmed V and J ends, which lost 4 bases and 6 bases, there was a span of 10 bases. Looked up from germline, CDR1 is MDHEN and CDR2 is SYDVKM. The length of the CDR3 is 13 residues. The CDR3 reads CASSSGSLNIQYF. The CDR3, as DNA: TGTGCCAGCAGTTCTGGGTCGTTAAACATTCAGTACTTC.

This sequence joins TRBV5-1 and TRBJ2-7; D is ambiguous. This CDR3 is 15 amino acids long. CDR1 SGHRS and CDR2 YFSETQ come from the germline V gene. With 8 bases removed from V and 0 bases from J, the gap between germline ends came to 18 bases. CDR3 sequence reads: CASRFSAQVSYEQYF. The CDR3 bases are TGCGCCAGTAGGTTTTCAGCTCAAGTCTCCTACGAGCAGTACTTC.

This clone has only one observation. This chain joins TRBV6-7 and TRBJ2-5; D unclear. TRBV6-7 is filed as an ORF, its function uncertain. Trimming took 2 bases from V and 5 from J, leaving 18 bases between them. The CDR3 extends over 16 amino acids. CDR3 sequence reads: CASSYESKGPTETQYF. In DNA, the CDR3 is TGTGCCAGCAGTTACGAGTCCAAGGGTCCTACTGAGACCCAGTACTTC.

This rearrangement joins TRBV29-1 to TRBJ2-2; possibly TRBD1 for D (5 bases). The germline V gene encodes CDR1 SQVTM and CDR2 ANQGSEA. This CDR3 contains 15 residues. V shed 4 bases and J shed 3 bases, with 15 bases lying between them. CDR3 sequence: CSVGASRVDTGELFF. CDR3 DNA: TGCAGCGTTGGGGCGAGCAGGGTTGACACCGGGGAGCTGTTTTTT.

The chain links TRBV29-1 to TRBJ2-1, with D tentatively TRBD1 or TRBD2 (5 bases each). CDR3 length equals 11 residues. Germline V CDR1 and CDR2: SQVTM, ANQGSEA. Deletions cut 1 base from V and 12 bases from J, with 10 bases between. The CDR3 loop reads CSVEVGPVQFF. The DNA of the CDR3 is TGCAGCGTTGAAGTGGGACCTGTGCAGTTCTTC.

This clone has a single count. The chain has TRBV5-1 and TRBJ2-1, with 16 bases lining up with TRBD2. CDR1 is SGHRS and CDR2 is YFSETQ in the germline V gene. The CDR3 runs to 14 residues. Unmatched junction bases numbered 1, after V lost 4 bases and J lost 9 bases. Here the CDR3 reads CASSGTSGRGEQFF. As DNA, the CDR3 is TGCGCCAGCAGCGGGACTAGCGGGAGGGGTGAGCAGTTCTTC.

The rearrangement uses TRBV7-3 and TRBJ2-3; a possible D gene is TRBD1 (7 bases). V lost 0 bases to trimming and J lost 3 bases, with 13 bases between them. Germline CDR1 reads SGHTA; CDR2 reads FQGTGA. CDR3 length: 16 residues. The CDR3 region is CASSLTGGQKTDTQYF. CDR3 DNA sequence: TGTGCCAGCAGCTTAACGGGGGGACAGAAGACAGATACGCAGTATTTT.